These T cell receptor beta chains were read from a single sample in a study of CD8 T cells in ankylosing spondylitis. TCRdb fed the 5' RACE reads into MiXCR, producing one record per CDR3 protein. The sample has 200,000 to 300,000 distinct CDR3 sequences; 8.2% are singletons. The sequenced material came from blood, either unsorted or a sorted T cell fraction (not recorded which). These receptors came from a female donor with ankylosing spondylitis or in good health (not recorded which). CDR3s include the opening cysteine and the closing phenylalanine or tryptophan. D genes are given only for firm matches. Clone size is given for some rows only: seen once, a few or many times, or a class if the clone is expanded.

size	V	J	D	DNA	CDR3
few	TRBV7-9	TRBJ2-1	TRBD1	TGTGCCAGCAGCTTAGGGGACAGGAAATTCTTC	CASSLGDRKFF
many	TRBV7-9	TRBJ2-5	TRBD1	TGTGCCAGCAACAGGGGGCTAGAGACCCAGTACTTC	CASNRGLETQYF
many	TRBV7-9	TRBJ2-1	TRBD2	TGTGCCAGCAGCTTGGGGGGGACGGGCAATGAGCAGTTCTTC	CASSLGGTGNEQFF
many	TRBV20-1	TRBJ1-4	NA	TGCAGTGCCCAAGAGGGCGGATCTAATGAAAAACTGTTTTTT	CSAQEGGSNEKLFF
many	TRBV20-1	TRBJ2-7	NA	TGCAGTGTTGAACAGAGCTCCTACGAGCAGTACTTC	CSVEQSSYEQYF
many	TRBV20-1	TRBJ2-2	TRBD2	TGCAGTGCCTACACCACGGCTCTAGCGGGAGGGCCAACCGGGGAGCTGTTTTTT	CSAYTTALAGGPTGELFF
many	TRBV27	TRBJ1-2	TRBD1	TGTGCCAGCACCCCGATTGGGACAGGGAAATATGGCTACACCTTC	CASTPIGTGKYGYTF
few	TRBV2	TRBJ2-4	TRBD1	TGTGCCAGCAGTCCCCGGGACAGGGGTGTCAAAAACATTCAGTACTTC	CASSPRDRGVKNIQYF
many	TRBV18	TRBJ2-6	NA	TGTGCCAGCTCACCACCGGGACTCAGCTCTGGGGCCAACGTCCTGACTTTC	CASSPPGLSSGANVLTF
NA	TRBV19	TRBJ2-1	TRBD2	TGTGCCAGTAGTCCGCCGGGACTAGCGGAGTACAATGAGCAGTTCTTC	CASSPPGLAEYNEQFF
many	TRBV7-6	TRBJ2-1	NA	TGTGCCAGCAGCTTAAGTGAAGCAGGTGAGCAGTTCTTC	CASSLSEAGEQFF
many	TRBV6-5	TRBJ1-1	NA	TGTGCCAGCAGTTACTCAGGGAGGAGTGAAGCTTTCTTT	CASSYSGRSEAFF
many	TRBV20-1	TRBJ1-1	TRBD1	TGCAGTGCGAGATCGGGACAGGGTATTACTTTCTTT	CSARSGQGITFF
many	TRBV24-1	TRBJ2-2	TRBD1	TGTGCCACCCAAGGACAGGGGGGCACCGGGGAGCTGTTTTTT	CATQGQGGTGELFF
many	TRBV20-1	TRBJ2-3	NA	TGCAGTGCTAGCGGGAAGGTAGATACGCAGTATTTT	CSASGKVDTQYF
many	TRBV5-1	TRBJ2-3	TRBD2	TGCGCCAGCAGCCGGGGGGTCGGAGATACGCAGTATTTT	CASSRGVGDTQYF
many	TRBV5-1	TRBJ1-5	TRBD1	TGCGCCAGCAGCTTCGGGACAGCAGATCAGCCCCAGCATTTT	CASSFGTADQPQHF
many	TRBV20-1	TRBJ2-7	TRBD2	TGCAGTGCTAGAGATTCCCGGACTAGCGGGAGGACCCCCTTCGCCTACGAGCAGTACTTC	CSARDSRTSGRTPFAYEQYF
many	TRBV13	TRBJ1-4	TRBD1	TGTGCCAGCAGCCTACGACAGGGGGCGCAAAAACTGTTTTTT	CASSLRQGAQKLFF
many	TRBV29-1	TRBJ2-1	TRBD1	TGCAGCGTGTCGGACCAGGGGGCAGGCTACAATGAGCAGTTCTTC	CSVSDQGAGYNEQFF
many	TRBV20-1	TRBJ2-4	NA	TGCAGTGCCTGGGGGGAGTCGAACAAAAACATTCAGTACTTC	CSAWGESNKNIQYF
few	TRBV7-2	TRBJ2-7	TRBD2	TGTGCCAGCAGCTTAGATGGAGCGGGAGGTATATACGAGCAGTACTTC	CASSLDGAGGIYEQYF
NA	TRBV30	TRBJ1-6	NA	TGTGCCTGGGACGGGGGCGTCCCTTGGGCCCTCCACTTT	CAWDGGVPWALHF
many	TRBV11-2	TRBJ2-1	TRBD2	TGTGCCAGCAGCGGGCCCGGGACTAGCGGGAGGCGGTACAATGAGCAGTTCTTC	CASSGPGTSGRRYNEQFF
NA	TRBV7-9	TRBJ2-3	NA	TGTGCCAGCAGCCCAGGGTTAACGCAGTATTTT	CASSPGLTQYF
many	TRBV29-1	TRBJ1-1	TRBD1	TGCAGCGTCCGGGACAGCAACACTGAAGCTTTCTTT	CSVRDSNTEAFF
many	TRBV20-1	TRBJ1-1	TRBD1	TGCAGTGCTGGTCAGGGGGCAATTGAGTCCACTGAAGCTTTCTTT	CSAGQGAIESTEAFF
many	TRBV7-2	TRBJ2-1	TRBD2	TGTGCCAGCAGCCAGACTAGCGTAGGCGAGCAGTTCTTC	CASSQTSVGEQFF
many	TRBV20-1	TRBJ2-7	TRBD2	TGCAGTGCTAGCTCGGGCGCTAGCGGGACCTACGAGCAGTACTTC	CSASSGASGTYEQYF
many	TRBV10-3	TRBJ2-2	NA	TGTGCCATCAGTGAGGGATACGGCAACACCGGGGAGCTGTTTTTT	CAISEGYGNTGELFF
NA	TRBV29-1	TRBJ1-1	NA	TGCAGCGCATCCTCTCAGTATATGAACACTGAAGCTTTCTTT	CSASSQYMNTEAFF
few	TRBV7-2	TRBJ2-2	TRBD2	TGTGCCAGCAGCTCCCAGGCTAGCGGTAACACCGGGGAGCTGTTTTTT	CASSSQASGNTGELFF
many	TRBV20-1	TRBJ1-5	NA	TGCAGTGCTCGTTCTCCCAGGGACAGCAATCAGCCCCAGCATTTT	CSARSPRDSNQPQHF
NA	TRBV7-3	TRBJ2-3	NA	TGTGCCAGCAGCTTAACAGGGGTAGGCACAGATACGCAGTATTTT	CASSLTGVGTDTQYF
many	TRBV3-1	TRBJ2-1	NA	TGTGCCAGCAGCCATAGGGCCCCGGGCTCCTACAATGAGCAGTTCTTC	CASSHRAPGSYNEQFF
NA	TRBV6-4	TRBJ2-1	TRBD2	TGTGCCAGCAGAGTGAGGGGTGGTCTAGCGGCTAGCTCCTACAATGAGCAGTTCTTC	CASRVRGGLAASSYNEQFF
many	TRBV2	TRBJ1-5	NA	TGTGCCAGCAGTGAGGGGGTCGGTCAGCCCCAGCATTTT	CASSEGVGQPQHF
many	TRBV4-3	TRBJ2-1	NA	TGCGCCAGCAGCCAGTATGGTGGGTCCTACAATGAGCAGTTCTTC	CASSQYGGSYNEQFF
many	TRBV25-1	TRBJ1-6	NA	TGTGCCAGCAGTGGTCGGCACGGGGGACCCCTCCACTTT	CASSGRHGGPLHF
few	TRBV11-2	TRBJ2-5	NA	TGTGCCAGCAGCTTAGATCCCGCGGGAGAGACCCAGTACTTC	CASSLDPAGETQYF
many	TRBV6-1	TRBJ2-4	TRBD1	TGTGCCAGCAGGGAAGACAGGGCTAAAAACATTCAGTACTTC	CASREDRAKNIQYF
few	TRBV11-2	TRBJ2-3	TRBD2	TGTGCCAGCAGCCCGTTAGGCCCGGGACTAGCGGGACTAACAGATACGCAGTATTTT	CASSPLGPGLAGLTDTQYF
many	TRBV5-5	TRBJ1-1	NA	TGTGCCAGCAGCTCATTCAGCGCCCTGAACACTGAAGCTTTCTTT	CASSSFSALNTEAFF
many	TRBV10-2	TRBJ2-7	TRBD2	TGCGCCAGCAGTGGCCGGCGGGAGGGGGAGCAGTACTTC	CASSGRREGEQYF
many	TRBV5-5	TRBJ2-6	NA	TGTGCCAGCAGCTCGCCGACTGGGGCCAACGTCCTGACTTTC	CASSSPTGANVLTF
many	TRBV29-1	TRBJ2-5	TRBD1	TGCAGCGTTGAGAGGGACAGGCAAGAGACCCAGTACTTC	CSVERDRQETQYF
many	TRBV6-1	TRBJ1-2	NA	TGTGCCAGCAAGTCCCGCTTTGTGGGAACAGGGAGCTACACCTTC	CASKSRFVGTGSYTF
many	TRBV6-2/TRBV6-3	TRBJ2-1	TRBD2	TGTGCCAGCAGCCGGGGGGGCTCAGATGATGAGCAGTTCTTC	CASSRGGSDDEQFF
many	TRBV20-1	TRBJ1-3	NA	TGCAGTGCTAGTTCCGGCGCCGGCGGAAACACCATATATTTT	CSASSGAGGNTIYF
many	TRBV7-9	TRBJ2-2	NA	TGTGCCAGCAGCTTAGTAAGCGGAAACACCGGGGAGCTGTTTTTT	CASSLVSGNTGELFF
NA	TRBV7-3	TRBJ2-7	NA	TGTGCCAGCAGCTTAATGGGTGGGACGGCCGTCGGCGAGCAGTACTTC	CASSLMGGTAVGEQYF
many	TRBV12-3/TRBV12-4	TRBJ2-1	TRBD1	TGTGCCAGCAGTTGGAACAGGGGGCCTAGTCCCCCCAATGAGCAGTTCTTC	CASSWNRGPSPPNEQFF
many	TRBV6-2/TRBV6-3	TRBJ2-1	TRBD1	TGTGCCAGCAGCCAGACGGGGGACAGGGTCCGTGAGCAGTTCTTC	CASSQTGDRVREQFF
many	TRBV5-1	TRBJ2-1	NA	TGCGCCAGCAGCTTGGAGGGGAGCAGGAGGGGCGATGAGCAGTTCTTC	CASSLEGSRRGDEQFF
few	TRBV7-2	TRBJ2-4	TRBD2	TGTGCCAGCAGCCCTAGACTAGCGGGAGGCATTCAGTACTTC	CASSPRLAGGIQYF